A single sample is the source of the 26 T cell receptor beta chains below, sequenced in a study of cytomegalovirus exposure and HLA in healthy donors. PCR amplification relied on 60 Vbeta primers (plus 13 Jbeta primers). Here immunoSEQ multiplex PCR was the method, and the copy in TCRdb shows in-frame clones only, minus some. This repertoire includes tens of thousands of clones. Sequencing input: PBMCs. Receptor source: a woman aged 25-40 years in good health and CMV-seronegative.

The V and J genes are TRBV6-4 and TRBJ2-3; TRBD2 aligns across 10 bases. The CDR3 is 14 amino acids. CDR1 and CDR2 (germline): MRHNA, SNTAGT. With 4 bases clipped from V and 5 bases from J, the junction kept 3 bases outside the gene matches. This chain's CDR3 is CASSASGSQDTQYF. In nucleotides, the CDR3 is TGTGCCAGCAGTGCTAGCGGGAGTCAAGATACGCAGTATTTT.

In DNA form, the CDR3 reads TGTGCCAGCAGCTCTCAGGGGGGCTCTGGGGCTACTGAGCAGTACTTC. It specifies CASSSQGGSGATEQYF. This chain connects TRBV7-8 to TRBJ2-7; tentatively, D is TRBD1 (7 bases). CDR1 SGHVS and CDR2 FQNEAQ come from the germline V gene. V shed 4 bases and J shed 7 bases, with 23 bases lying between them. This CDR3 spans 16 amino acids.

This chain's CDR3 is CASSYTGVNTEAFF. CDR3 coding DNA: TGTGCCAGCAGTTATACAGGGGTGAACACTGAAGCTTTCTTT. This chain links TRBV6-5 with TRBJ1-1; TRBD1 matches at 7 bases. Germline CDR1 and CDR2: MNHEY and SVGAGI. V lost 3 bases, J lost 0 bases, and 1 base stayed unmatched. The CDR3 has 14 amino acids.

CDR3 coding DNA: TGTGCCAGCAGTCCCGGGACAGGGGGCTGGAATGAGCAGTTCTTC. Translated, it gives CASSPGTGGWNEQFF. The rearrangement links TRBV28 to TRBJ2-1, with TRBD1 matching over 12 bases. Germline CDR1 is MDHEN and CDR2 is SYDVKM. V shed 5 bases and J 7 bases; nucleotides not matched to a gene: 6. The CDR3 spans 15 residues. The whole variable domain, filled in from reference TRBV28 and TRBJ2-1, reads DVKVTQSSRYLVKRTGEKVFLECVQDMDHENMFWYRQDPGLGLRLIYFSYDVKMKEKGDIPEGYSVSREKKERFSLILESASTNQTSMYLCASSPGTGGWNEQFFGPGTRLTVL.

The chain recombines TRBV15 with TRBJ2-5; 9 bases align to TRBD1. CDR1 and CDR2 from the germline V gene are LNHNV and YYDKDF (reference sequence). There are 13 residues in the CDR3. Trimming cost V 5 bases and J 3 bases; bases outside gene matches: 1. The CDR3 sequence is CATSGQGKETQYF. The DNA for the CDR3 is TGTGCCACCAGCGGACAGGGGAAAGAGACCCAGTACTTC.

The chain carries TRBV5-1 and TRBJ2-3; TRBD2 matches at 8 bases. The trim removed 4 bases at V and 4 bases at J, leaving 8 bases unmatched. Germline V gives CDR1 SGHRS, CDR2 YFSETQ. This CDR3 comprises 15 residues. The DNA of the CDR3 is TGCGCCAGCAGCCTTGACGGGGGGGCTTCAGATACGCAGTATTTT. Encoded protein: CASSLDGGASDTQYF. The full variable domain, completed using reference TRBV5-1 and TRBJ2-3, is KAGVTQTPRYLIKTRGQQVTLSCSPISGHRSVSWYQQTPGQGLQFLFEYFSETQRNKGNFPGRFSGRQFSNSRSEMNVSTLELGDSALYLCASSLDGGASDTQYFGPGTRLTVL.

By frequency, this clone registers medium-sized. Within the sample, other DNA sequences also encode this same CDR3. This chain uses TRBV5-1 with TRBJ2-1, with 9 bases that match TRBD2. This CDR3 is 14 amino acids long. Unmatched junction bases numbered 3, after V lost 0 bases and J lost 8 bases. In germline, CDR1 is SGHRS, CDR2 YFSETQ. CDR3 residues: CASSLEAGGHEQFF. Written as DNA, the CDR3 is TGCGCCAGCAGCTTGGAGGCGGGGGGGCATGAGCAGTTCTTC.

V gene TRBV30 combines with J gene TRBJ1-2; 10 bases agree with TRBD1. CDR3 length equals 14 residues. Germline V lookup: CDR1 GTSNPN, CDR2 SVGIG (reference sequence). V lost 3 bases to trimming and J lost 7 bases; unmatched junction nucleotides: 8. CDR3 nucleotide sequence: TGTGCCTGGAGAAAGGGGACAGGGGTTCTTGGCTACACCTTC. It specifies CAWRKGTGVLGYTF.

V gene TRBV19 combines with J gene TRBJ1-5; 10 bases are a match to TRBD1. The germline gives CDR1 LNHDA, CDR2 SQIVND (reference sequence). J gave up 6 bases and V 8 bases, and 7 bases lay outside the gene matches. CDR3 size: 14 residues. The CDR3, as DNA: TGTGCCAGTGCCCGGGACAGGGGCAGTCAGCCCCAGCATTTT. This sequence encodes CASARDRGSQPQHF.

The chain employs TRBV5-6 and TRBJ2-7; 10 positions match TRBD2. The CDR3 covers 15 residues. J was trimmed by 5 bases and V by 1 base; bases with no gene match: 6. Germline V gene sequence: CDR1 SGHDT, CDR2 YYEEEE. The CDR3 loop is CASSLIAGGPDEQYF. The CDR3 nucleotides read TGTGCCAGCAGCTTGATAGCGGGGGGACCAGACGAGCAGTACTTC.

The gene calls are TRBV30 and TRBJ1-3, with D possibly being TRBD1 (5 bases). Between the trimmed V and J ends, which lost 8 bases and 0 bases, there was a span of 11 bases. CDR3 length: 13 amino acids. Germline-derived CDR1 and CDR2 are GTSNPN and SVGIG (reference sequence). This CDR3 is CAGTRLSGNTIYF. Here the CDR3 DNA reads TGTGCCGGGACCCGACTCTCTGGAAACACCATATATTTT.

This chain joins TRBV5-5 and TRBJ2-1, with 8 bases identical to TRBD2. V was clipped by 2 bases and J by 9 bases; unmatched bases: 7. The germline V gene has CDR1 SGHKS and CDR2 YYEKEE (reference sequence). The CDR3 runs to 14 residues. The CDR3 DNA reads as TGTGCCAGCAGCTTAGCTCTAGCGGGCGGTGAGCAGTTCTTC. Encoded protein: CASSLALAGGEQFF.

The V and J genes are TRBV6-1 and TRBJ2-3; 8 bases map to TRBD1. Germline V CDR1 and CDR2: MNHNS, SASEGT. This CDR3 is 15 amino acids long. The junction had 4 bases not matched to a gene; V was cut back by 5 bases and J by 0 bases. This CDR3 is CASSSQGASTDTQYF. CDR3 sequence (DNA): TGTGCCAGCAGTTCGCAGGGGGCGAGCACAGATACGCAGTATTTT.

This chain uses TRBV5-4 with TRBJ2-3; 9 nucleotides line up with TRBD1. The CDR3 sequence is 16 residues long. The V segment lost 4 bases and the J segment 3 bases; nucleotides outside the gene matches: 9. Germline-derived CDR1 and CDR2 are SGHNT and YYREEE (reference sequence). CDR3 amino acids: CASSTRTGVGTDTQYF. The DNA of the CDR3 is TGTGCCAGCAGCACTAGGACAGGGGTCGGGACAGATACGCAGTATTTT.

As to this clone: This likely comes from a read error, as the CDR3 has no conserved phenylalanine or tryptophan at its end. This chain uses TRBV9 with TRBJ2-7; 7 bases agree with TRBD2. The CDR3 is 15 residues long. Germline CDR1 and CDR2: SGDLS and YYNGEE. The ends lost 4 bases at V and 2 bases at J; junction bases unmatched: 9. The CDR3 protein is CASSQEAGLTYEQYL. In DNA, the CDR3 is TGTGCCAGCAGCCAAGAAGCGGGGTTAACCTACGAGCAGTACCTC.

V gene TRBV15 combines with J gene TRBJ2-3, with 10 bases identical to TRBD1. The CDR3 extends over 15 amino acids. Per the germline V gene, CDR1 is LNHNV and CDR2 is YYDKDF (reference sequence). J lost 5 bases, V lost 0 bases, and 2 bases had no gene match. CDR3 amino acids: CATSRDGQGEDTQYF. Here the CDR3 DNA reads TGTGCCACCAGCAGAGACGGACAGGGGGAAGATACGCAGTATTTT.

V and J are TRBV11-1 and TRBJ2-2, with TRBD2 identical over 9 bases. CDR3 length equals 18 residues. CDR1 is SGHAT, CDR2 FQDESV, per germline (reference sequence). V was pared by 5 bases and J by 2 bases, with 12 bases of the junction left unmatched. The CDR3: CASSPGRGRVVNTGELFF. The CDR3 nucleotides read TGTGCCAGCAGCCCCGGTCGCGGGAGGGTCGTTAACACCGGGGAGCTGTTTTTT. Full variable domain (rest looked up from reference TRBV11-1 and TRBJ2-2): EAEVAQSPRYKITEKSQAVAFWCDPISGHATLYWYRQILGQGPELLVQFQDESVVDDSQLPKDRFSAERLKGVDSTLKIQPAELGDSAMYLCASSPGRGRVVNTGELFFGEGSRLTVL.

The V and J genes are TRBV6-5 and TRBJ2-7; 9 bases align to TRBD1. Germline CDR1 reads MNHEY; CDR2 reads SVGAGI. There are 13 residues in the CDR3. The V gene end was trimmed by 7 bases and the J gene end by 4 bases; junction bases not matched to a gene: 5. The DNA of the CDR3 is TGTGCCAGCACCGACAGGGGGGTTTACGAGCAGTACTTC. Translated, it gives CASTDRGVYEQYF.

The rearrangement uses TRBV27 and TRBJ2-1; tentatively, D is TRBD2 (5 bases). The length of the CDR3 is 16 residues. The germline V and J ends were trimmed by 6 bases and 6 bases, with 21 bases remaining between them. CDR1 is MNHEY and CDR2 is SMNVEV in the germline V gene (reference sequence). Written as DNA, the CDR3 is TGTGCCAGCAGACCCCATCCGCTAGCTCGCACCAATGAGCAGTTCTTC. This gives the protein CASRPHPLARTNEQFF.

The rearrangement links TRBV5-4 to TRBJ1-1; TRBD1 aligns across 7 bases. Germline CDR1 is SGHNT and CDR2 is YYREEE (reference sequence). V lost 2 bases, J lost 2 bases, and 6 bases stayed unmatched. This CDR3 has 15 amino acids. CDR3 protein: CASSLPGTANTEAFF. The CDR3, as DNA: TGTGCCAGCAGCTTACCGGGGACAGCCAACACTGAAGCTTTCTTT.

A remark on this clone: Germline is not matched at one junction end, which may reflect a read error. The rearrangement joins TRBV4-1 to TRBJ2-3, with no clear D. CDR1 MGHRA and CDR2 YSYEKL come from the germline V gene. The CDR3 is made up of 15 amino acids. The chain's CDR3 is CASSQFSGSTDKQYF. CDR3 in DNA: TGCGCCAGCAGCCAATTCTCCGGAAGCACAGATAAGCAGTATTTT.

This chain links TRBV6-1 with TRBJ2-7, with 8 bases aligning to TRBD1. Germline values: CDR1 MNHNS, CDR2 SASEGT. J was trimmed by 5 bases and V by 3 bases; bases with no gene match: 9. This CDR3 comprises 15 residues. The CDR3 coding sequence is TGTGCCAGCAGTGACGGGGACAGGTACGTAGACGAGCAGTACTTC. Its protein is CASSDGDRYVDEQYF.

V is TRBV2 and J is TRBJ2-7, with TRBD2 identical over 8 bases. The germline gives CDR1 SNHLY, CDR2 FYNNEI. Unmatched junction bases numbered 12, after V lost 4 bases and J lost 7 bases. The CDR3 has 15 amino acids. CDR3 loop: CASSGQTSVPREQYF. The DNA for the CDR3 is TGTGCCAGCAGTGGTCAGACTAGCGTACCCCGAGAGCAGTACTTC.

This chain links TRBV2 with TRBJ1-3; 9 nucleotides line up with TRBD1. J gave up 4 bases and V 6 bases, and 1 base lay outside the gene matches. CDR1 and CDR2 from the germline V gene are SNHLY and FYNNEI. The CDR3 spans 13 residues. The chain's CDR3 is CASRQGAGNTIYF. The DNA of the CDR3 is TGTGCCAGCAGACAGGGGGCAGGAAACACCATATATTTT.

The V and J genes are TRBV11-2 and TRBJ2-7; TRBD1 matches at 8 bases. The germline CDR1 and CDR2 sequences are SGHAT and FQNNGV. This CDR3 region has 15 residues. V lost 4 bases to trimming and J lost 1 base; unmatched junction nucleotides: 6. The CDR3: CASSWGQGASYEQYF. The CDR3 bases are TGTGCCAGCAGCTGGGGGCAGGGGGCTTCCTACGAGCAGTACTTC. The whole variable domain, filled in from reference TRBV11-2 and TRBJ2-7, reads EAGVAQSPRYKIIEKRQSVAFWCNPISGHATLYWYQQILGQGPKLLIQFQNNGVVDDSQLPKDRFSAERLKGVDSTLKIQPAKLEDSAVYLCASSWGQGASYEQYFGPGTRLTVT.

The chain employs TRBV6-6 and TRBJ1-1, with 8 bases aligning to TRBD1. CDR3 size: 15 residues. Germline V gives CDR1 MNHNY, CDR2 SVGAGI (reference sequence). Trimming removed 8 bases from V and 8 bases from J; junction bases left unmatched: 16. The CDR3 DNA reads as TGTGCCAGCGGACAGGGATTCCAGGGGGCGCAAGAAGCTTTCTTT. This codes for CASGQGFQGAQEAFF.